This T cell receptor (beta chain) was observed in a study of sequential checkpoint blockade in melanoma (dated by TCRdb to about 2019). For the wider study: Using 1:1 randomization, the trial assigned patients either to first-line nivolumab followed by ipilimumab (arm A) or to ipilimumab followed by nivolumab (arm B). Maintenance nivolumab was given following each of the two trial sequences.

The research as a whole found: Larger, independent patient cohorts are needed to validate the response-prediction model that combines TCR metrics and mutation burden.

Read against the paper, the sample's treatment or condition label means: randomized to nivolumab then ipilimumab (arm A) or the reverse (arm B). No trial patient had received prior DNA-damaging chemotherapy. On a FACS Aria II flow cytometer, live CD3+CD8+ cells that were negative for CD19 and CD56 were sorted from thawed PBMCs. Samples were obtained from patients with melanoma enrolled in CheckMate 064, a randomized, open-label phase II trial of sequential checkpoint blockade. Peripheral blood mononuclear cells were collected by leukapheresis, purified with Ficoll-Paque, and frozen in human serum with 10% DMSO. Right after sorting, the blood CD3+CD8+ cells were verified to be >95% pure, and DNA extraction followed. The immunoSEQ Assay was used to immunosequence TCRbeta CDR3 regions from genomic DNA. Before high-throughput sequencing, genomic DNA was amplified using bias-controlled multiplex PCR. The study's own analysis went as follows. To quantify the absolute abundance of each unique TCRbeta CDR3 region, the sequences were collapsed and filtered. Clonality, defined as 1 minus Pielou's evenness, was calculated using only productive rearrangements. A previously published method was used to identify clones whose frequencies were significantly greater in on-treatment samples than in baseline samples. This is the immuneACCESS table as TCRdb keeps it, with only in-frame sequences that have V and J called. A part of the clones is gone; compared with another copy, unresolved V genes explain less than half, and the rest is unexplained. From that table come the V and J calls and clone size; the DNA was used to work out D and trimming. A total of about 27,000 clones appear in this sample, 77% of them only once. Approximately 23% of the sample belongs to the ten largest clones.

CDR1 and CDR2 (MDHEN, SYDVKM) derive from the germline V gene. The CDR3 has 15 amino acids, counting the end cysteine and phenylalanine. Here the CDR3 DNA is all that survives: 45 bases in frame from base 1. At the junction V is shortened by 2 bases and J by 3 bases; bases outside the gene matches: 4. As for this clone: What antigen it recognizes has not been identified. No base qualities exist here, and no much larger clone lies one base off it.

This clonotype originated in a human donor with melanoma. Rearrangement joined TRBV28 to TRBJ2-7; 10 bases in the junction line up with TRBD1. Sequences were derived from CD8+ T cells sorted from blood (inferred from file names), sampled from a patient given nivolumab and ipilimumab in sequence. The nucleotides are TGTGCCAGCAGTTTAGGGACAGGGGTGGGCTACGAGCAGTACTTC. This codes for CASSLGTGVGYEQYF.